This T cell receptor beta chain derives from a study of T cells in Graves' hyperthyroidism and ophthalmopathy (dated by TCRdb to 2018 to 2020). Study-level background: TCR V-J signatures able to tell the groups apart were searched for in a discovery cohort of 100 or so patients, of whom approximately 40 had Graves' ophthalmopathy and 55 to 65 had stable Graves' hyperthyroidism. In addition, the study compared T-cell repertoires in thyroid tissue and in blood from six Graves' hyperthyroidism patients. The approximately 100 discovery patients were randomly divided into training and test sets at a 7:3 ratio. According to the paper, TCR Vbeta CDR3 sequencing was carried out on over 130 peripheral blood samples, which came from under 50 ophthalmopathy, 75 or so hyperthyroidism and approximately 17 progressor patients. Prospective prediction of ophthalmopathy was tested in an independent validation cohort of 18 to 20 hyperthyroidism patients and roughly 16 patients who later progressed to ophthalmopathy. After blood sampling, hyperthyroidism patients were treated with methimazole at a starting dose of 30 mg daily, and ophthalmopathy patients were treated with high-dose intravenous methylprednisolone. Results the study describes overall, beyond this receptor: During validation, the model predicted progression to ophthalmopathy a median of around six months ahead of onset, with around 71% sensitivity and more than 72% specificity. Most expanded thyroid clonotypes (frequency above 0.001) were also detected in blood, a finding suggesting that blood repertoires may reflect thyroid immune responses. Ophthalmopathy was separated from stable hyperthyroidism by a 13 V-J signature model, with approximately 89% sensitivity and 81% to 83% specificity obtained in cross-validation and 80%/75% obtained in testing. No statistical method was used to fix the sample size in advance, and group allocation was not hidden from the investigators.

The TCR beta CDR3 regions were amplified from the RNA transcripts. The first round of RT-PCR for the TCR CDR3 was performed with the HTBI primer set and the Qiagen OneStep RT-PCR kit. Libraries were constructed in a second round of multiplex PCR, after which size selection and purification were performed. Paired-end sequencing of the libraries was performed with 100 bp reads on an Illumina HiSeq2000. Concerning the study's data processing: Raw data were processed with SOAPnuke, discarding reads with adapters, uncalled bases, mean Phred below 15, or no exact constant-primer or identifier match. COPE v1.2.5 was used to merge high-quality paired reads, and clonotypes were defined as unique nucleotide sequences. Clonotypes were aligned to IMGT TRBV, TRBD and TRBJ reference segments using MiTCR v1.1. Analysis was restricted to V-J combinations with a frequency above 0.0001, which covered roughly 99% of repertoires. The TCS score was defined as F50 (clonal expansion) divided by E x V (chaos), with BLOSUM62-based TCRdist calculated between CDR3 peptides within each V-J. Welch's t-statistics and random forest reduced roughly 540 V-J features to about 13, which were used in a naive Bayes classifier (R e1071). The similarity between thyroid and blood repertoires was quantified using the Morisita-Horn index. The public reads were run again by TCRdb, first through fastp at Q25 and then through MiXCR, and only productive beta chains were kept. Rows are unified per CDR3 protein, each entry keeping the most common DNA and genes. V and J calls and clone size were set by TCRdb, not the authors. This sample lists 450,000 to 700,000 distinct CDR3 sequences; 46% were detected once. The ten largest clones add up to roughly 19% of the sample.

Concerning this clonotype itself: Which antigen it targets is not known. The CDR3 carries no conserved terminal phenylalanine or tryptophan, so it likely arises from a read error. The DNA is left out, because the CDR3 cannot be placed on it with certainty; the CDR3 is given as TCRdb lists it.

Any patient with an uncontrolled infection, another autoimmune disease, pregnancy or lactation was excluded. Clinical symptoms, serum thyroxine and TRAb, thyroid ultrasound, and orbital computed tomography formed the basis for the diagnoses. Total RNA was extracted using Trizol reagent, and RNA quality was assessed on an Agilent 2100 Bioanalyzer. The germline V gene encodes CDR1 SEHNR and CDR2 FQNEAQ (reference sequence). Ends included, the CDR3 has 10 residues. The rearrangement combines TRBV7-9 with TRBJ1-3; the table's D call TRBD1 went unverified against the DNA. The source material was peripheral blood or thyroid tissue (not recorded which). This clonotype originated in an adult woman with Graves' disease, either hyperthyroidism or ophthalmopathy (not recorded which). For the CDR3, the sequence is CASSPGDRGL.